Sequencing of this T cell receptor (beta chain) was carried out in a study of Graves' ophthalmopathy and Graves' hyperthyroidism. Broader study findings: This model predicted ophthalmopathy progression (sensitivity around 71%, specificity 72% to 85%). Among expanded thyroid clonotypes above 0.001 frequency, most also occurred in blood.

This clonotype has a count of ten or more. Its antigen remains unknown. Amplification targeted the TCR beta CDR3 regions, with RNA transcripts as the source material. RT-PCR in the first round used HTBI primers; a second-round multiplex PCR followed. TCRdb passed the multiplex PCR reads through MiXCR, listing each CDR3 protein once. This table holds about 620,000 distinct CDR3 sequences, roughly 20% found once. V was trimmed by 3 bases and J by 4 bases, leaving 19 bases between them. Germline V gene sequence: CDR1 SNHLY, CDR2 FYNNEI. This CDR3 has 17 residues. Ophthalmopathy absent within 18 months of follow-up marked hyperthyroidism as stable.

Sequences were obtained from peripheral blood. This TCR was recovered from a woman aged 18-29 years with stable Graves' hyperthyroidism. Some clones in this sample may be carry-over from other donors' samples. V gene TRBV2 combines with J gene TRBJ1-5, with TRBD1 as a possible D gene (6 bases). DNA of the CDR3: TGTGCCAGCAGTGATTATGGAGGGGGTAACTTAAATCAGCCCCAGCATTTT. Translating it yields CASSDYGGGNLNQPQHF.